This is a list of T cell receptor beta chains from one sample in a study of blood T cell repertoires in COVID-19. Sequenced by immunoSEQ multiplex PCR; TCRdb stores in-frame clones only, minus some. The table includes some 260,000 clones, 86% detected once. The sample was PBMCs or T cells enriched from blood (not recorded which). These receptor sequences come from a man aged 40-55 years who had recovered from COVID-19. Each CDR3 is given with its conserved first and last residue. The order of the fields is clone size, D gene, J gene, V gene, CDR3 DNA, CDR3 protein. D genes are given only for firm matches. Not all rows give a size; the values are once, few, many and, for expanded clones, a class.

>.|.|TRBJ2-7|TRBV7-9
TGTGCCAGCACCGATATCCGGTCAGGCTACGAGCAGTACTTC
CASTDIRSGYEQYF
>.|.|TRBJ2-5|TRBV30
TGTGCCTGGACCCAGCAAGAGACCCAGTACTTC
CAWTQQETQYF
>.|.|TRBJ1-1|TRBV4-3
TGCGCCAGCAGCCAAGGGTGGGGCAGGAACACTGAAGCTTTCTTT
CASSQGWGRNTEAFF
>.|.|TRBJ1-2|TRBV4-1
TGCGCCAGCAGCCAAGAAGGGGGGGCCGAGGGCTACACCTTC
CASSQEGGAEGYTF
>.|.|TRBJ2-7|TRBV28
TGTGCCAGCAGTTTACGTAGATACGAGCAGTACTTC
CASSLRRYEQYF
>.|.|TRBJ1-1|TRBV7-2
TGTGCCAGCAGCTTAGCGCTAATTAGCGACACTGAAGCTTTCTTT
CASSLALISDTEAFF
>.|.|TRBJ1-3|TRBV2
TGTGCCAGCAGTGAAGAGTTGGCGGCGACAAACACCATATATTTT
CASSEELAATNTIYF
>.|TRBD1|TRBJ2-6|TRBV5-1
TGCGCCAGCAGCACCGGACAGGGGGCGGGCGGGGCCAACGTCCTGACTTTC
CASSTGQGAGGANVLTF
>.|.|TRBJ1-2|TRBV29-1
TGCAGCGTTGGCGGCGGCCCTGATGGCTACACCTTC
CSVGGGPDGYTF
>.|TRBD1|TRBJ1-2|TRBV5-6
TGTGCCAGCAGCTGGAGGACAGGGTGGAACTATGGCTACACCTTC
CASSWRTGWNYGYTF
>.|.|TRBJ1-1|TRBV5-6
TGTGCCAGCAGCTTGGGGAGCCCCAATCGAGCTTTCTTT
CASSLGSPNRAFF
>.|TRBD1|TRBJ1-2|TRBV9
TGTGCCAGCAGCGCTACATCCGGGACAGGGGACGCTAACTATGGCTACACCTTC
CASSATSGTGDANYGYTF
>.|.|TRBJ2-3|TRBV5-1
TGCGCCAGCAGCTTGCTTGGGGGGTTTGGGAGCACAGATACGCAGTATTTT
CASSLLGGFGSTDTQYF
>.|TRBD1|TRBJ2-7|TRBV29-1
TGCAGCGTTACCGGGGACAGTACCTACGAGCAGTACTTC
CSVTGDSTYEQYF
>.|TRBD1|TRBJ1-6|TRBV9
TGTGCCAGCAGCGTGTCGGGACAGGGCGATTCACCCCTCCACTTT
CASSVSGQGDSPLHF
>.|.|TRBJ2-7|TRBV7-2
TGTGCCAGCAGCTTCACAGGGTCCGGGTCCGAGCAGTACTTC
CASSFTGSGSEQYF
>.|.|TRBJ2-1|TRBV7-2
TGTGCCAGCAGCTTAGAGAGAGGGTGGAATGAGCAGTTCTTC
CASSLERGWNEQFF
>.|TRBD1|TRBJ1-2|TRBV5-8
TGTGCCAGCAGCTGGACAGGGTGGGGCTATGGCTACACCTTC
CASSWTGWGYGYTF
>.|TRBD2|TRBJ2-1|TRBV24-1
TGTGCCACCAGTGCTAGCGGGAGATACAATGAGCAGTTCTTC
CATSASGRYNEQFF
>few|TRBD1|TRBJ1-6|TRBV27
TGTGCCAGCAGCCTATCGCCCGGGACAGGCCCTCGGAATTCACCCCTCCACTTT
CASSLSPGTGPRNSPLHF
>.|TRBD1|TRBJ2-7|TRBV6-5
TGTGCCAGCAGTTACACCGGGGGGACAGGGGTCTACGAGCAGTACTTC
CASSYTGGTGVYEQYF
>.|TRBD2|TRBJ2-1|TRBV27
TGTGCCAGCAAAGGACTAGCGGGGGAGGGTGAGCAGTTCTTC
CASKGLAGEGEQFF
>.|TRBD2|TRBJ2-7|TRBV28
TGTGCCAGCAGTTCCTGGGGGGGGAGGGCTTACGAGCAGTACTTC
CASSSWGGRAYEQYF
>.|TRBD1|TRBJ1-1|TRBV18
TGTGCCAGCTCAAACCCGGGACGCAGGGGGGACACTGAAGCTTTCTTT
CASSNPGRRGDTEAFF
>.|TRBD1|TRBJ2-2|TRBV2
TGTGCCAGCAGCAGAGACAGGGGGAACACCGGGGAGCTGTTTTTT
CASSRDRGNTGELFF
>few|TRBD1|TRBJ1-1|TRBV28
TGTGCCAGCAGTCCCGGGACAGTTGGGAGCACTGAAGCTTTCTTT
CASSPGTVGSTEAFF
>.|.|TRBJ1-2|TRBV11-2
TGTGCCAGCAGCTCCGCCGGACAGAACTATGGCTACACCTTC
CASSSAGQNYGYTF
>once|TRBD2|TRBJ2-4|TRBV5-4
TGTGCCAGCACCCCGGGGCTAGCGGAAAACATTCAGTACTTC
CASTPGLAENIQYF
>.|.|TRBJ1-1|TRBV3-1/TRBV3-2
TGTGCCAGCAGCCAACCCGGGGGGGGAAACACTGAAGCTTTCTTT
CASSQPGGGNTEAFF
>.|.|TRBJ1-6|TRBV29-1
TGCAGCGTTCGTCAGGACAACAATTCACCCCTCCACTTT
CSVRQDNNSPLHF
>once|TRBD1|TRBJ1-2|TRBV4-1
TGCGCCAGCAGCCCCCCCGGGACAGGAGGCTATGGCTACACCTTC
CASSPPGTGGYGYTF
>.|.|TRBJ2-3|TRBV7-2
TGTGCCAGCAGCTTAGGGGAACAGGAAACTTGGGGCGGCCCAGATACGCAGTATTTT
CASSLGEQETWGGPDTQYF
>.|TRBD2|TRBJ2-5|TRBV5-1
TGCGCCAGCAGCTTGACTAGCGGAGAGACCCAGTACTTC
CASSLTSGETQYF
>.|.|TRBJ1-2|TRBV14
TGTGCCAGCAGCCAAGCACAGGCTTTAGGGTATGGCTACACCTTC
CASSQAQALGYGYTF
>.|.|TRBJ1-4|TRBV10-3
TGTGCCATCAGTGATGGGGGGGGAAAACTGTTTTTT
CAISDGGGKLFF
>.|.|TRBJ1-1|TRBV11-2
TGTGCCAGCAGCTTAGCTTGGGAAGGGGACACTGAAGCTTTCTTT
CASSLAWEGDTEAFF
>.|TRBD1|TRBJ1-5|TRBV19
TGTGCCAGTAGTTCCACGACAGGGCTGGCGAATCAGCCCCAGCATTTT
CASSSTTGLANQPQHF
>few|.|TRBJ2-1|TRBV19
TGTGCCAGCAGTGGGGGACTGGTGACTTACAATGAGCAGTTCTTC
CASSGGLVTYNEQFF
>.|.|TRBJ2-7|TRBV4-2
TGTGCCAGCAGCACTCTCCTGAGTTCCTCCTACGAGCAGTACTTC
CASSTLLSSSYEQYF
>.|.|TRBJ1-3|TRBV10-3
TGTGCCATCAGTGGGACGGGGGGCCACGGAAACACCATATATTTT
CAISGTGGHGNTIYF
>.|.|TRBJ2-7|TRBV6-1
TGTGCCAGCAGTGAAGCCCCGCCTTGGCTTCGGGGCTACGAGCAGTACTTC
CASSEAPPWLRGYEQYF
>.|TRBD2|TRBJ2-2|TRBV28
TGTGCCAGCAGTTTCCTGGGACTAGCGGGCTTGAACACCGGGGAGCTGTTTTTT
CASSFLGLAGLNTGELFF
>.|TRBD1|TRBJ2-4|TRBV4-2
TGTGCCAGCAGCCAAGGGTTGCCTGACAGGGTTAGATCCTCTTACAAAAACATTCAGTACTTC
CASSQGLPDRVRSSYKNIQYF
>.|.|TRBJ2-2|TRBV2
TGTGCCAGCAGACTGGACAGGAACACCGGGGAGCTGTTTTTT
CASRLDRNTGELFF
>.|.|TRBJ2-5|TRBV7-2
TGTGCCAGCAGACTAACCGCGTCCCAAGAGACCCAGTACTTC
CASRLTASQETQYF
>few|.|TRBJ2-3|TRBV28
TGTGCCAGCAGCCAACTTTCTAGAGTGAGCACAGATACGCAGTATTTT
CASSQLSRVSTDTQYF
>.|.|TRBJ1-1|TRBV5-8
TGTGCCAGCAGCTTGGCCTGGCTTGAAGCTTTCTTT
CASSLAWLEAFF
>.|TRBD2|TRBJ2-5|TRBV5-1
TGCGCCAGCAGCTTGGGACTAGCGGCCCGGAGGGAGACCCAGTACTTC
CASSLGLAARRETQYF
>.|TRBD1|TRBJ2-7|TRBV13
TGTGCCAGCAGCTTGAGGGGGCTTACCGGTTACGAGCAGTACTTC
CASSLRGLTGYEQYF
>.|.|TRBJ2-1|TRBV11-1
TGTGCCAGCAGCCAAGAGAGCCTCGATGAGCAGTTCTTC
CASSQESLDEQFF
>.|TRBD1|TRBJ1-5|TRBV2
TGTGCCAGCAGTGGAACCGGGACAGCAAATCAGCCCCAGCATTTT
CASSGTGTANQPQHF
>.|TRBD1|TRBJ1-1|TRBV6-2/TRBV6-3
TGTGCCAGCAGTCAAGGGGGCTGGGGCACTGAAGCTTTCTTT
CASSQGGWGTEAFF
>few|.|TRBJ2-7|TRBV10-3
TGTGCCATCAGTGAGTCCTTCTACGAGCAGTACTTC
CAISESFYEQYF
>.|TRBD2|TRBJ2-3|TRBV7-9
TGTGCCAGCAGCACTTGGACTAGCGGTACAGATACGCAGTATTTT
CASSTWTSGTDTQYF
>.|.|TRBJ1-4|TRBV9
TGTGCCAGCAGCGTAGGGATGGGCACAACTAATGAAAAACTGTTTTTT
CASSVGMGTTNEKLFF
>.|TRBD2|TRBJ2-2|TRBV3-1/TRBV3-2
TGTGCCAGCAGCCAAGTGCTTAGCGGGAGCACCGGGGAGCTGTTTTTT
CASSQVLSGSTGELFF
>once|.|TRBJ2-1|TRBV6-1
TGTGCCAGCAGTGGCGCAGGGACTGGGTTCTACAATGAGCAGTTCTTC
CASSGAGTGFYNEQFF